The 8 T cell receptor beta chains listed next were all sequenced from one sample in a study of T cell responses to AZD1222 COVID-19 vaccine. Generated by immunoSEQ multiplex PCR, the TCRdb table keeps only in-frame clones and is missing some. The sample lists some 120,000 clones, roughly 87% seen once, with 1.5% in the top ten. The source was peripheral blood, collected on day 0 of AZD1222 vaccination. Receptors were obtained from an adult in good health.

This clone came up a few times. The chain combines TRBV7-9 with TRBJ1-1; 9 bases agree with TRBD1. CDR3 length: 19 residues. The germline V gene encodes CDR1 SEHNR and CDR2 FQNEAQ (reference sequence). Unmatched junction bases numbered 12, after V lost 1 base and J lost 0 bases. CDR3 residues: CASSLGDYRGPRLNTEAFF. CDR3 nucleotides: TGTGCCAGCAGCTTAGGGGATTACAGGGGGCCCAGGTTGAACACTGAAGCTTTCTTT.

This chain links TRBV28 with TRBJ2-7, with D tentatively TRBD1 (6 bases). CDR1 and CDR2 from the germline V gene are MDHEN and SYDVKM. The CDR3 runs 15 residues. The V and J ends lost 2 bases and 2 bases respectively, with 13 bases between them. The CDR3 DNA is TGTGCCAGCAGTTTACAGGGGTCCTTACCCTACGAGCAGTACTTC. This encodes CASSLQGSLPYEQYF.

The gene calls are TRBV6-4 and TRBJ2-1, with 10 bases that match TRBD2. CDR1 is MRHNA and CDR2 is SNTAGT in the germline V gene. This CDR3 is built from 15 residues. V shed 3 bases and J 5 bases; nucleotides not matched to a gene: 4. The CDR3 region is CASSELAGENNEQFF. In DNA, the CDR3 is TGTGCCAGCAGTGAGCTAGCGGGGGAAAACAATGAGCAGTTCTTC.

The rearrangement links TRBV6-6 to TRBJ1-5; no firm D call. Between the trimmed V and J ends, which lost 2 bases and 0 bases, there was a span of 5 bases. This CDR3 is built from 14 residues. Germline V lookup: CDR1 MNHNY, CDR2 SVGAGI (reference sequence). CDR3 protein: CASSYRDSNQPQHF. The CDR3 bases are TGTGCCAGCAGTTACAGAGATAGCAATCAGCCCCAGCATTTT.

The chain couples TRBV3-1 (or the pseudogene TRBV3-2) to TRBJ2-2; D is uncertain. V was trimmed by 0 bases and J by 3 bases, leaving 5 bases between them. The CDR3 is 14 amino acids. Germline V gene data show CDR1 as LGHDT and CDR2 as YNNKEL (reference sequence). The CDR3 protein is CASSQEGYTGELFF. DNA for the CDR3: TGTGCCAGCAGCCAAGAAGGTTACACCGGGGAGCTGTTTTTT.

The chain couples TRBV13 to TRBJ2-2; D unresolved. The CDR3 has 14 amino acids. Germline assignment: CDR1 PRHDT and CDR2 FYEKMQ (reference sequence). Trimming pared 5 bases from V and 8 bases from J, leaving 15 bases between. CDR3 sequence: CASSQRKPAGELFF. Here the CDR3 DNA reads TGTGCCAGCAGCCAGAGAAAACCTGCGGGGGAGCTGTTTTTT.

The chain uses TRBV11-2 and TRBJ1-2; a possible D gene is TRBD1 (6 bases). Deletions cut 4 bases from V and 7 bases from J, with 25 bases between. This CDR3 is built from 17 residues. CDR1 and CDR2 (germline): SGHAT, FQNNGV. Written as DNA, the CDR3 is TGTGCCAGCAGCTCACTAGCGCGGGCAGGGGACCGAAGTGGCTACACCTTC. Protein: CASSSLARAGDRSGYTF.

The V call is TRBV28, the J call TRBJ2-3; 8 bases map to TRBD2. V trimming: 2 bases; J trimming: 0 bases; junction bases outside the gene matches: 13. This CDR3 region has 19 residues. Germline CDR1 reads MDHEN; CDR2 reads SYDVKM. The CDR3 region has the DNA TGTGCCAGCAGTTTACTCCCCGCGGGGGGCTCTTCTAGCACAGATACGCAGTATTTT. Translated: CASSLLPAGGSSSTDTQYF.